This T cell receptor beta chain comes out of a study of cytomegalovirus exposure and HLA in healthy donors. Study-level background: In an earlier analysis, approximately 120 million unique TCR beta sequences were found from some 170 million T cells. Study-level findings and limits: Later genetic work tied a missense DCLRE1C variant to beta-chain V and J trimming. Analysis performed later showed TCR beta chains linked to HLA being more clonally expanded than equally common others. Most of the CMV-associated TCR beta chains (in a later analysis) appeared to be HLA-restricted.

With respect to this clone: The target antigen is unknown.

The PCR had 60 Vbeta and 13 Jbeta primers. Sequencing was performed with immunoSEQ multiplex PCR; in TCRdb, only in-frame clones are kept and a portion is missing. Of some 20,000 clones listed, about 70% are singletons. This receptor was identified in a man between 18 and 29 years old in good health and CMV-seronegative. The specimen sequenced was PBMCs.

For the CDR3, the DNA is TGCAGCGCCGAACAGAACACTGAAGCTTTCTTT. Translation gives CSAEQNTEAFF. The V and J genes are TRBV29-1 and TRBJ1-1; no reliable D call. V dropped 7 bases and J dropped 1 base, with 7 bases sitting between them. This CDR3 comprises 11 residues. The germline V gene encodes CDR1 SQVTM and CDR2 ANQGSEA.